The present T cell receptor beta chain was sequenced within a study of blood T cell repertoires in COVID-19. As for the study in general: The United States, Italy and Spain supplied acute and convalescent COVID-19 samples.

V was clipped by 1 base and J by 0 bases, with 15 bases between them. This CDR3 has 17 residues. Germline V gene data show CDR1 as KGHSH and CDR2 as LQKENI. Seattle's enrolled individuals joined amid active infection and were then monitored longitudinally. In the authors' workflow: Amplifying reference gene primers gave estimates of nucleated cell counts. Sequencing used immunoSEQ multiplex PCR; TCRdb keeps in-frame clones, though not all of them. That table furnishes V, J and clone size, whereas the DNA furnished D and trimming. The repertoire has tens of thousands of clones, 75% to 90% of them found once; the top ten carry 5.2%.

The rearrangement joins TRBV18 to TRBJ1-2; possible D gene TRBD1, 6 bases. The receptor comes from a man in his 60s with COVID-19, enrolled during active disease. Material: peripheral blood. The CDR3 is CASSPQRTDLANYGYTF. The CDR3 nucleotides are TGTGCCAGCTCACCACAGCGGACAGACCTTGCTAACTATGGCTACACCTTC.